The T cell receptor beta chain under discussion was sequenced for a study of T cell changes during pregnancy in multiple sclerosis. V lost 5 bases to trimming and J lost 2 bases, with 15 bases between them. This CDR3 region has 16 residues. Germline V CDR1 and CDR2: LNHDA, SQIVND (reference sequence). Clones were read by immunoSEQ multiplex PCR, and TCRdb kept only the in-frame ones, dropping some. The table records tens of thousands of clones, 89% of them present only once. The sequences come from CD8+ T cells from peripheral blood mononuclear cells, collected in the second trimester of pregnancy. The TCR sequence derives from a female donor with multiple sclerosis, enrolled in a pregnancy study. The V and J genes are TRBV19 and TRBJ2-2; D gene uncertain. CDR3: CASSETPFANTGELFF. The CDR3 DNA is TGTGCCAGTAGTGAAACACCTTTCGCTAACACCGGGGAGCTGTTTTTT.